The rows below give T cell receptor beta chains drawn from one sample of a study of T cell responses to AZD1222 COVID-19 vaccine. Data came from immunoSEQ multiplex PCR; TCRdb stores just in-frame clones and leaves some out. The repertoire holds some 170,000 clones, with around 90% as singletons. Sequencing was performed on peripheral blood, taken on day 0 of AZD1222 vaccination. All receptors come from an adult in good health. Both conserved end residues are part of each CDR3. Each record gives: J gene, V gene, D gene, clone size, CDR3 protein, CDR3 DNA. A D gene is named only where the DNA matches it firmly. Expanded clones get a size class; other rows say once, few or many, or leave the size out.

j_call: TRBJ1-5; v_call: TRBV10-1; d_call: -; clone_size: -; cdr3_aa: CASSPGRPQHF; cdr3_nt: TGCGCCAGCAGTCCAGGCCGACCCCAGCATTTT
j_call: TRBJ2-5; v_call: TRBV6-2/TRBV6-3; d_call: TRBD2; clone_size: once; cdr3_aa: CASSYYLVAGETQYF; cdr3_nt: TGTGCCAGCAGTTACTATCTGGTAGCGGGAGAGACCCAGTACTTC
j_call: TRBJ1-1; v_call: TRBV6-5; d_call: TRBD1; clone_size: -; cdr3_aa: CASSPLRDRGSAFF; cdr3_nt: TGTGCCAGCAGTCCTCTCCGGGACAGGGGCTCCGCTTTCTTT
j_call: TRBJ1-2; v_call: TRBV18; d_call: -; clone_size: -; cdr3_aa: CASSPSAGVYGYTF; cdr3_nt: TGTGCCAGCTCACCTTCGGCGGGAGTTTATGGCTACACCTTC
j_call: TRBJ2-2; v_call: TRBV12-5; d_call: -; clone_size: once; cdr3_aa: CASANRVYPGELFF; cdr3_nt: TGTGCTAGTGCAAACAGGGTATACCCCGGGGAGCTGTTTTTT
j_call: TRBJ2-1; v_call: TRBV3-1/TRBV3-2; d_call: TRBD2; clone_size: -; cdr3_aa: CASSQASGGNSEQFF; cdr3_nt: TGTGCCAGCAGCCAAGCTAGCGGGGGCAATAGTGAGCAGTTCTTC
j_call: TRBJ1-4; v_call: TRBV18; d_call: -; clone_size: -; cdr3_aa: CASSPPGGNRATNEKLFF; cdr3_nt: TGTGCCAGCTCACCCCCCGGGGGGAACAGAGCAACTAATGAAAAACTGTTTTTT
j_call: TRBJ1-6; v_call: TRBV27; d_call: TRBD1; clone_size: -; cdr3_aa: CASRDRANYNSPLHF; cdr3_nt: TGTGCCAGCAGAGACAGGGCAAACTATAATTCACCCCTCCACTTT
j_call: TRBJ1-1; v_call: TRBV7-3; d_call: -; clone_size: -; cdr3_aa: CASSSGLQTEAFF; cdr3_nt: TGTGCCAGCAGCTCTGGCCTCCAAACTGAAGCTTTCTTT
j_call: TRBJ2-1; v_call: TRBV27; d_call: -; clone_size: few; cdr3_aa: CASSDRYEQFF; cdr3_nt: TGTGCCAGCAGTGACAGGTATGAGCAGTTCTTC
j_call: TRBJ1-4; v_call: TRBV5-8; d_call: TRBD1; clone_size: -; cdr3_aa: CASSLKIRQGINEKLFF; cdr3_nt: TGTGCCAGCAGCCTTAAGATAAGACAGGGGATAAATGAAAAACTGTTTTTT
j_call: TRBJ1-6; v_call: TRBV28; d_call: -; clone_size: -; cdr3_aa: CASSFGGSGYSPLHF; cdr3_nt: TGTGCCAGCAGTTTCGGGGGGTCTGGGTATTCACCCCTCCACTTT
j_call: TRBJ1-2; v_call: TRBV18; d_call: -; clone_size: -; cdr3_aa: CASSFRASEPHGYTF; cdr3_nt: TGTGCCAGCTCATTCAGGGCGTCCGAACCCCATGGCTACACCTTC
j_call: TRBJ2-3; v_call: TRBV7-9; d_call: -; clone_size: -; cdr3_aa: CASSLGDFRSTDTQYF; cdr3_nt: TGTGCCAGCAGCTTAGGAGACTTCCGAAGCACAGATACGCAGTATTTT
j_call: TRBJ1-5; v_call: TRBV29-1; d_call: -; clone_size: -; cdr3_aa: CSVAFPGPSNQPQHF; cdr3_nt: TGCAGCGTTGCTTTTCCAGGGCCGAGCAATCAGCCCCAGCATTTT
j_call: TRBJ1-1; v_call: TRBV9; d_call: -; clone_size: -; cdr3_aa: CASSVGTGVNTEAFF; cdr3_nt: TGTGCCAGCAGCGTGGGGACCGGGGTGAACACTGAAGCTTTCTTT
j_call: TRBJ1-3; v_call: TRBV6-6; d_call: TRBD1; clone_size: few; cdr3_aa: CASRQGARENTIYF; cdr3_nt: TGTGCCAGCAGGCAGGGGGCTAGGGAAAACACCATATATTTT
j_call: TRBJ1-2; v_call: TRBV3-1/TRBV3-2; d_call: -; clone_size: -; cdr3_aa: CASSQGNVYTF; cdr3_nt: TGTGCCAGCAGCCAAGGGAATGTCTACACCTTC
j_call: TRBJ2-7; v_call: TRBV5-1; d_call: -; clone_size: -; cdr3_aa: CASSPQGYEQYF; cdr3_nt: TGCGCCAGCAGCCCGCAGGGGTACGAGCAGTACTTC
j_call: TRBJ1-6; v_call: TRBV30; d_call: TRBD1; clone_size: few; cdr3_aa: CAWRATGANSPLHF; cdr3_nt: TGTGCCTGGAGAGCAACAGGGGCAAATTCACCCCTCCACTTT
j_call: TRBJ2-1; v_call: TRBV7-2; d_call: TRBD2; clone_size: -; cdr3_aa: CASSFTSGSVYNEQFF; cdr3_nt: TGTGCCAGCAGCTTCACTAGCGGGAGTGTCTACAATGAGCAGTTCTTC
j_call: TRBJ2-3; v_call: TRBV6-4; d_call: TRBD1; clone_size: -; cdr3_aa: CASSDGQGATDTQYF; cdr3_nt: TGTGCCAGCAGTGACGGACAGGGGGCCACAGATACGCAGTATTTT
j_call: TRBJ1-3; v_call: TRBV28; d_call: TRBD1; clone_size: -; cdr3_aa: CASSLAGTGGGNTIYF; cdr3_nt: TGTGCCAGCAGTTTAGCCGGGACAGGCGGAGGAAACACCATATATTTT
j_call: TRBJ1-2; v_call: TRBV7-2; d_call: -; clone_size: -; cdr3_aa: CASSLMRGFSYGYTF; cdr3_nt: TGTGCCAGCAGCTTAATGAGGGGCTTTAGCTATGGCTACACCTTC
j_call: TRBJ1-5; v_call: TRBV5-8; d_call: -; clone_size: -; cdr3_aa: CASTLGANSNQPQHF; cdr3_nt: TGTGCCAGCACCTTGGGTGCAAATAGCAATCAGCCCCAGCATTTT
j_call: TRBJ2-1; v_call: TRBV24-1; d_call: TRBD1; clone_size: -; cdr3_aa: CATAQVGQGVSGEQFF; cdr3_nt: TGTGCCACCGCGCAAGTAGGGCAGGGGGTTTCTGGTGAGCAGTTCTTC
j_call: TRBJ1-6; v_call: TRBV5-8; d_call: -; clone_size: -; cdr3_aa: CASNPESSYNSPLHF; cdr3_nt: TGTGCCAGCAACCCAGAAAGCTCCTATAATTCACCCCTCCACTTT
j_call: TRBJ1-1; v_call: TRBV2; d_call: TRBD1; clone_size: once; cdr3_aa: CASSEAGTGTEAFF; cdr3_nt: TGTGCCAGCAGTGAAGCGGGGACAGGGACTGAAGCTTTCTTT
j_call: TRBJ1-1; v_call: TRBV6-4; d_call: -; clone_size: -; cdr3_aa: CASTGTRETEAFF; cdr3_nt: TGTGCCAGCACCGGGACCAGGGAGACTGAAGCTTTCTTT
j_call: TRBJ1-6; v_call: TRBV6-5; d_call: -; clone_size: -; cdr3_aa: CASSLLGEQNSPLHF; cdr3_nt: TGTGCCAGCAGTCTCCTCGGAGAGCAAAATTCACCCCTCCACTTT
j_call: TRBJ1-3; v_call: TRBV7-9; d_call: TRBD1; clone_size: once; cdr3_aa: CASSLAGTGDGNTIYF; cdr3_nt: TGTGCCAGCAGCTTAGCAGGGACAGGGGATGGAAACACCATATATTTT
j_call: TRBJ1-5; v_call: TRBV28; d_call: -; clone_size: -; cdr3_aa: CASSTPIYQPQHF; cdr3_nt: TGTGCCAGCAGTACCCCGATTTATCAGCCCCAGCATTTT
j_call: TRBJ2-1; v_call: TRBV29-1; d_call: TRBD1; clone_size: -; cdr3_aa: CSVPRDRAPNEQFF; cdr3_nt: TGCAGCGTTCCCCGGGACAGGGCTCCCAATGAGCAGTTCTTC
j_call: TRBJ1-1; v_call: TRBV5-1; d_call: TRBD1; clone_size: once; cdr3_aa: CASSFRAGQANTEAFF; cdr3_nt: TGCGCCAGCAGCTTCCGGGCGGGACAGGCGAACACTGAAGCTTTCTTT
j_call: TRBJ2-5; v_call: TRBV5-1; d_call: -; clone_size: -; cdr3_aa: CASSLFGRYQETQYF; cdr3_nt: TGCGCCAGCAGCCTGTTCGGGAGATACCAAGAGACCCAGTACTTC
j_call: TRBJ2-1; v_call: TRBV24-1; d_call: -; clone_size: -; cdr3_aa: CATRRAGGNEQFF; cdr3_nt: TGTGCCACCAGGAGGGCAGGGGGGAATGAGCAGTTCTTC
j_call: TRBJ2-5; v_call: TRBV19; d_call: -; clone_size: once; cdr3_aa: CASSISKGKPGQYF; cdr3_nt: TGTGCCAGTAGTATTTCAAAGGGGAAGCCGGGCCAGTACTTC
j_call: TRBJ1-5; v_call: TRBV5-8; d_call: TRBD1; clone_size: -; cdr3_aa: CASSLGVQGLYQPQHF; cdr3_nt: TGTGCCAGCAGCTTGGGGGTACAGGGGTTATATCAGCCCCAGCATTTT
j_call: TRBJ2-1; v_call: TRBV11-2; d_call: TRBD2; clone_size: -; cdr3_aa: CASSIGLAGGPYNEQFF; cdr3_nt: TGTGCCAGCAGCATTGGACTAGCGGGAGGGCCCTACAATGAGCAGTTCTTC
j_call: TRBJ1-3; v_call: TRBV6-5; d_call: TRBD1; clone_size: -; cdr3_aa: CASSRGRTGNTIYF; cdr3_nt: TGTGCCAGCAGCAGGGGGCGGACTGGAAACACCATATATTTT
j_call: TRBJ2-1; v_call: TRBV6-4; d_call: TRBD2; clone_size: -; cdr3_aa: CASSARRGGSYNEQFF; cdr3_nt: TGTGCCAGCAGTGCACGGCGGGGGGGCTCCTACAATGAGCAGTTCTTC
j_call: TRBJ2-1; v_call: TRBV19; d_call: TRBD2; clone_size: -; cdr3_aa: CASSLGGSSYNEQFF; cdr3_nt: TGTGCCAGTAGTCTCGGGGGGAGCTCCTACAATGAGCAGTTCTTC
j_call: TRBJ1-4; v_call: TRBV27; d_call: TRBD1; clone_size: -; cdr3_aa: CASRGTGVTNEKLFF; cdr3_nt: TGTGCCAGCAGGGGCACAGGGGTTACTAATGAAAAACTGTTTTTT
j_call: TRBJ1-5; v_call: TRBV28; d_call: -; clone_size: -; cdr3_aa: CASTLGGNQPQHF; cdr3_nt: TGTGCCAGCACCCTCGGTGGCAATCAGCCCCAGCATTTT
j_call: TRBJ1-1; v_call: TRBV7-2; d_call: -; clone_size: -; cdr3_aa: CASSLGGHTEAFF; cdr3_nt: TGTGCCAGCAGCTTAGGGGGGCATACTGAAGCTTTCTTT
j_call: TRBJ2-2; v_call: TRBV27; d_call: -; clone_size: -; cdr3_aa: CASSLGGVAGELFF; cdr3_nt: TGTGCCAGCAGTTTAGGAGGGGTTGCCGGGGAGCTGTTTTTT
j_call: TRBJ1-2; v_call: TRBV28; d_call: -; clone_size: -; cdr3_aa: CASRDGIAAGHYGYTF; cdr3_nt: TGTGCCAGCCGGGATGGGATTGCAGCAGGGCACTATGGCTACACCTTC
j_call: TRBJ1-3; v_call: TRBV28; d_call: TRBD1; clone_size: once; cdr3_aa: CASSPTGAGNTIYF; cdr3_nt: TGTGCCAGCAGCCCAACAGGGGCTGGAAACACCATATATTTT
j_call: TRBJ1-1; v_call: TRBV6-5; d_call: -; clone_size: -; cdr3_aa: CASMGGNWNTEAFF; cdr3_nt: TGTGCCAGCATGGGGGGGAATTGGAACACTGAAGCTTTCTTT
j_call: TRBJ2-7; v_call: TRBV19; d_call: TRBD2; clone_size: -; cdr3_aa: CASSYILAGPIYEQYF; cdr3_nt: TGTGCCAGTAGTTACATACTAGCGGGACCCATTTACGAGCAGTACTTC